The source of this TCR beta chain is a study of blood T cell repertoires in COVID-19. At the level of the study: Collection of acute and convalescent COVID-19 samples took place in the United States, Italy and Spain.

CDR1 is SEHNR, CDR2 FQNEAQ, per germline (reference sequence). This CDR3 contains 14 residues. Trimming at V came to 0 bases and at J to 4 bases, leaving 2 bases not matched to a gene. Assay used: immunoSEQ multiplex PCR; TCRdb lists only in-frame clones, some missing. In the table there are 23,000 or so clones, around nine tenths of which are singletons. The receptor comes from a man in his forties or fifties with active COVID-19. The specimen was peripheral blood. The V and J genes are TRBV7-9 and TRBJ1-2; 7 bases are a match to TRBD1. The CDR3 nucleotides read TGTGCCAGCAGCTTAGCCGGGACAGCCTATGGCTACACCTTC. It codes for CASSLAGTAYGYTF.